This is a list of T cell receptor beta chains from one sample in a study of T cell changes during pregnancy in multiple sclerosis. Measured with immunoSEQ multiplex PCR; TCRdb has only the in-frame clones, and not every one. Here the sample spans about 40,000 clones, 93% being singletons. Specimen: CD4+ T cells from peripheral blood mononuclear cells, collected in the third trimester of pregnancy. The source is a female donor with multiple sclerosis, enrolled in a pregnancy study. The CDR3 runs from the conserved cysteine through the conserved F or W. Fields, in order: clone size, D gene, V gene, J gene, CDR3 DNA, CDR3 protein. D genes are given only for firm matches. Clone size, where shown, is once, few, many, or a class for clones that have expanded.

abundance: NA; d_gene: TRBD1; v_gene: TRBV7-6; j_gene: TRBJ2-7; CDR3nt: TGTGCCAGCAGCCTCAGCCGACAGGGGGGATACGAGCAGTACTTC; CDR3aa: CASSLSRQGGYEQYF
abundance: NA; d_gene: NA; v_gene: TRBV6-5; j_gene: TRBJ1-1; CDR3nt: TGTGCCAGCAGTTACTTGGGCAGGGAGAACACTGAAGCTTTCTTT; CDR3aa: CASSYLGRENTEAFF
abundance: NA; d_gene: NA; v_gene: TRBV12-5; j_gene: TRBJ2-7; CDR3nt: TGTGCTAGTGGCAGCAGGGACGAGCAGTACTTC; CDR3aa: CASGSRDEQYF
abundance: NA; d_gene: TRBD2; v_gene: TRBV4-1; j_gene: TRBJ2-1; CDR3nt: TGCGCCAGCAGCCAACCTGAAGCGGGAGGCCCTTACAATGAGCAGTTCTTC; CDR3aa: CASSQPEAGGPYNEQFF
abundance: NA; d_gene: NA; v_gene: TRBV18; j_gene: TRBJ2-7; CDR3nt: TGTGCCAGCTCAGAAGGACAGTTCTCCTACGAGCAGTACTTC; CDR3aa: CASSEGQFSYEQYF
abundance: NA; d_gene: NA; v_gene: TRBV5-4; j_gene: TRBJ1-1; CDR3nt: TGTGCCAGCAGCTCTGAACTTCAGGGAATCACTGAAGCTTTCTTT; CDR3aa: CASSSELQGITEAFF
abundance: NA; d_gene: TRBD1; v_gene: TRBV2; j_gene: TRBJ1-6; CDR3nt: TGTGCCAGCAGTGGAGAGGGACAGCGACTTTCACCCCTCCACTTT; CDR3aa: CASSGEGQRLSPLHF
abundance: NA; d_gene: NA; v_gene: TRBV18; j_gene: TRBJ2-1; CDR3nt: TGTGCCAGCTCACCAGCCCAGGGGCGTACAAGGAATGAGCAGTTCTTC; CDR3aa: CASSPAQGRTRNEQFF
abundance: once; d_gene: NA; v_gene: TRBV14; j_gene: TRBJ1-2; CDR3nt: TGTGCCAGCAGCCAAGCAACCGGGGTCCAGGCCGGCTACACCTTC; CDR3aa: CASSQATGVQAGYTF
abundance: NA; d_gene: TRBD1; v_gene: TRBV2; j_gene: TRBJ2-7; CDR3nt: TGTGCCAGCAGGGATTCGACCAACAGGGGTGGATCCAACGAGCAGTACTTC; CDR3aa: CASRDSTNRGGSNEQYF
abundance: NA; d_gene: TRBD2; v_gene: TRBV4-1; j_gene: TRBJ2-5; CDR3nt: TGCGCCAGCAGCCAAGATCCCCCTAGCGGTCAAGAGACCCAGTACTTC; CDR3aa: CASSQDPPSGQETQYF
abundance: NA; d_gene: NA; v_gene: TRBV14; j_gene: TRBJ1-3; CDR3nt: TGTGCCAGCAGCCACGGACAGTTCTCTGGAAACACCATATATTTT; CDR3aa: CASSHGQFSGNTIYF
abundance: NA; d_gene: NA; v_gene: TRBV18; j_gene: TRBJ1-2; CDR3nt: TGTGCCAGCTCACCACCCGGGGGATCCGGCCCCGGTGGCTACACCTTC; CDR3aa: CASSPPGGSGPGGYTF
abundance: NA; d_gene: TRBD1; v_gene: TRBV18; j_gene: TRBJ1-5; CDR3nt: TGTGCCAGCTCACCAGCCGGACAGGCGAATCAGCCCCAGCATTTT; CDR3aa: CASSPAGQANQPQHF
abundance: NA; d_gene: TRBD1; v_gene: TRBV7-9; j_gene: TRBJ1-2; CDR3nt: TGTGCCAGCAGTTCCGGACAGGGGCGGTATGGCTACACCTTC; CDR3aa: CASSSGQGRYGYTF
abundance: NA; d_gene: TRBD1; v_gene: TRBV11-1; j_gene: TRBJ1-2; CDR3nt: TGTGCCAGCATCCTAACAACGGGACAGGGCACCTATGGCTACACCTTC; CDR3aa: CASILTTGQGTYGYTF
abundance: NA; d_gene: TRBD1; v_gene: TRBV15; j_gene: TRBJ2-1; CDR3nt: TGTGCCACCAGTCCTGGACAGGGGTACCATGAGCAGTTCTTC; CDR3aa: CATSPGQGYHEQFF
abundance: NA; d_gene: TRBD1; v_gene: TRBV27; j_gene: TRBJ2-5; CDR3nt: TGTGCCAGCAGCCCGGACAGGAAAGAGACCCAGTACTTC; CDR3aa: CASSPDRKETQYF
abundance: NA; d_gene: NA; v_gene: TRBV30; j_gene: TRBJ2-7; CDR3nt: TGTGCCTGGAGTGTAACCCTACTCTACGAGCAGTACTTC; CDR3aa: CAWSVTLLYEQYF
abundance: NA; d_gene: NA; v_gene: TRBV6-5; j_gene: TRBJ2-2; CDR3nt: TGTGCCAGCAGTTATGCCCGAGGCGAAAGGGAGCTGTTTTTT; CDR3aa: CASSYARGERELFF
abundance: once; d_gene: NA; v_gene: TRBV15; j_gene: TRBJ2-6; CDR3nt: TGTGCCACCAGCAGAGCAGGTGGGGCCAACGTCCTGACTTTC; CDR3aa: CATSRAGGANVLTF
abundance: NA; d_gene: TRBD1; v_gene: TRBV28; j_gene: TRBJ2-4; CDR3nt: TGTGCCAGCAGTTCCACGGGACAGGGAAACATTCAGTACTTC; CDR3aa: CASSSTGQGNIQYF
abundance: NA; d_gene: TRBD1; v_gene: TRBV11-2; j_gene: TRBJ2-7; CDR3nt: TGTGCCAGCAGCTCGGGGACAGGGGGGTCCTACGAGCAGTACTTC; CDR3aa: CASSSGTGGSYEQYF
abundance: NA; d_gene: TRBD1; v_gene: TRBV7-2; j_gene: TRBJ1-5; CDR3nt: TGTGCCAGCAGCTGGGGACAGGGTAACAGACAGCCCCAGCATTTT; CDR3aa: CASSWGQGNRQPQHF
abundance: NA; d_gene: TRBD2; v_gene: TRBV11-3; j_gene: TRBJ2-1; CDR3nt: TGTGCCAGCAGCTTATCAGCGGGGGGGAGGGAGTTCTTC; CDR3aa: CASSLSAGGREFF
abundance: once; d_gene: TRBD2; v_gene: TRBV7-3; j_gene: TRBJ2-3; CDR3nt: TGTGCCAGCAGCTTAGGGGTAGCGGGGACCACAGATACGCAGTATTTT; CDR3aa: CASSLGVAGTTDTQYF
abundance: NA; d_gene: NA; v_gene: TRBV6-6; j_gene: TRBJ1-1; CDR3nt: TGTGCCAGCAACGACGCCTCGGGACACACGAACACTGAAGCTTTCTTT; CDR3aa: CASNDASGHTNTEAFF
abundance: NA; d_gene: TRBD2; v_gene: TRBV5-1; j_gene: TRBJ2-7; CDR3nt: TGCGCCAGCAGCAACAGCGGGACCTTGTACGAGCAGTACTTC; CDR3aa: CASSNSGTLYEQYF
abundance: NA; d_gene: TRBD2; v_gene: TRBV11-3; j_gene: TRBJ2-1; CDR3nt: TGTGCCAGCAGCTTAGGAGCGGGGGGGCGATACAATGAGCAGTTCTTC; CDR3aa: CASSLGAGGRYNEQFF
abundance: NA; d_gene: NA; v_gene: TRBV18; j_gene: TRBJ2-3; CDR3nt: TGTGCCAGCTCACCCTATTTGGGGGGTTGGACAGATACGCAGTATTTT; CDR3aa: CASSPYLGGWTDTQYF
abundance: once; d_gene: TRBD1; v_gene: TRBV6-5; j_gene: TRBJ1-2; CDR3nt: TGTGCCAGCAGTTCAGGGACAGCAGTATATGGCTACACCTTC; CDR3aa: CASSSGTAVYGYTF
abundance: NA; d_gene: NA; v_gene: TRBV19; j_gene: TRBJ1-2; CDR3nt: TGTGCCAGTAGTGAGGGAAACAGAGCTGCTAACTATGGCTACACCTTC; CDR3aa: CASSEGNRAANYGYTF
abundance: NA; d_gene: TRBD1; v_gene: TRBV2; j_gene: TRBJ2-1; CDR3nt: TGTGCCAGCAACCTACAGGGGATTCCGTATGAGCAGTTCTTC; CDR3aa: CASNLQGIPYEQFF
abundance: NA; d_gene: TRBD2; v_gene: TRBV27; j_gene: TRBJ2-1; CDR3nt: TGTGCCAGCAGTTTATCACCATACAAAGCTAGCGGGGGGGCCAATGAGCAGTTCTTC; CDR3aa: CASSLSPYKASGGANEQFF
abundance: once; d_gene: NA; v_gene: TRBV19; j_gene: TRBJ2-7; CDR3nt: TGTGCCAGTAGTTCAATCAACAGGGACTACGAGCAGTACTTC; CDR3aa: CASSSINRDYEQYF
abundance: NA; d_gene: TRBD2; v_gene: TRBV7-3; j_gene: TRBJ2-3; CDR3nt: TGTGCCAGCAGCCCAGGACTAGCGGGGGGGCTCGCAGATACGCAGTATTTT; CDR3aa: CASSPGLAGGLADTQYF
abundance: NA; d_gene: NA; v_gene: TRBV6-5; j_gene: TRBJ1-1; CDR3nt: TGTGCCAGCAGTTACGGGCAGAGCTACACTGAAGCTTTCTTT; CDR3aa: CASSYGQSYTEAFF
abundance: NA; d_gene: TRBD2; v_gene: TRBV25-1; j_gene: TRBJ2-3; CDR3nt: TGTGCCAGCAGTGACCCTAGCGGGGGGGCTAGCACAGATACGCAGTATTTT; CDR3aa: CASSDPSGGASTDTQYF
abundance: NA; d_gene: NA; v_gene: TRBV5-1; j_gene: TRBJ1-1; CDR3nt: TGCGCCAGCAGCCTCAGGGAGGACACTGAAGCTTTCTTT; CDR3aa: CASSLREDTEAFF
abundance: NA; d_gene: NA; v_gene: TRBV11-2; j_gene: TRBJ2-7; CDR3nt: TGTGCCAGCAGCTTAGTATCGGGGAGCACCTACGAGCAGTACTTC; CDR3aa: CASSLVSGSTYEQYF
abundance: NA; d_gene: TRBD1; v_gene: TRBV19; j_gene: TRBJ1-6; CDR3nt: TGTGCCAGTAGTGCTCCAGGACAGGGAGAAAATTCACCCCTCCACTTT; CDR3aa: CASSAPGQGENSPLHF
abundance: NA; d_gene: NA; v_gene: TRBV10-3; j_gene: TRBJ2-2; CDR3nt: TGTGCCATCAGGGGGGCGATCGAAACCGGGGAGCTGTTTTTT; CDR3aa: CAIRGAIETGELFF
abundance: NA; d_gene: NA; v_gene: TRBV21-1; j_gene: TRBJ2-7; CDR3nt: TGTGCCAGCAGTACTAGCGGGAGTCCCTACGAGCAGTACTTC; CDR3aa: CASSTSGSPYEQYF
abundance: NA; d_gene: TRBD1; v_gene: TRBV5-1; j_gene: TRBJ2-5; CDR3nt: TGCGCCAGCAGCTTGGAAGGGACAGGGTGGGAGACCCAGTACTTC; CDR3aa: CASSLEGTGWETQYF
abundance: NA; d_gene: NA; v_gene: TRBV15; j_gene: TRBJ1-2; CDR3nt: TGTGCCACCAGCAGAGATCCAAACTCTAACTATGGCTACACCTTC; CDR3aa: CATSRDPNSNYGYTF
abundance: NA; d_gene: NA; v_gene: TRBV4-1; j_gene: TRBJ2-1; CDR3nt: TGCGCCAGCAGCCAAGGACCCTTGGGGGCTAGCGGCAATGAGCAGTTCTTC; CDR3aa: CASSQGPLGASGNEQFF
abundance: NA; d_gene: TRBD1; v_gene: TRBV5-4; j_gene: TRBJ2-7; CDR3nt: TGTGCCAGCAGCTTTAGCTCCGGGACAGGGGGACACGAGCAGTACTTC; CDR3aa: CASSFSSGTGGHEQYF
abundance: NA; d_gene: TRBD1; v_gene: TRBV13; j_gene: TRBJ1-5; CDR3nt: TGTGCCAGCAGCCGAGGGGGCGCGGGTCAGCCCCAGCATTTT; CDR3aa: CASSRGGAGQPQHF
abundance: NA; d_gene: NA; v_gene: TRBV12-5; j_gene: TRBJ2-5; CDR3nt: TGTGCTAGTGGTTTGGTAGGGGCAGGGAATTTGTACCAAGAGACCCAGTACTTC; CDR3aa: CASGLVGAGNLYQETQYF
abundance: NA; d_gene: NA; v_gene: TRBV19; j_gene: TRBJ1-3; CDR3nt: TGTGCCAGTAGTAACGACAGGATCTCTGGAAACACCATATATTTT; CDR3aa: CASSNDRISGNTIYF
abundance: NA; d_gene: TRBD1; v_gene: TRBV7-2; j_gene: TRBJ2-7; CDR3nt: TGTGCCAGCAGCTTAGCCGGGACAGGGGGCGCCGACGAGCAGTACTTC; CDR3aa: CASSLAGTGGADEQYF
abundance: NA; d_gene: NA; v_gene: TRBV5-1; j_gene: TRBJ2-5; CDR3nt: TGCGCCAGCAGCGGAGGACGCACCGGGTGGCAAGAGACCCAGTACTTC; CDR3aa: CASSGGRTGWQETQYF